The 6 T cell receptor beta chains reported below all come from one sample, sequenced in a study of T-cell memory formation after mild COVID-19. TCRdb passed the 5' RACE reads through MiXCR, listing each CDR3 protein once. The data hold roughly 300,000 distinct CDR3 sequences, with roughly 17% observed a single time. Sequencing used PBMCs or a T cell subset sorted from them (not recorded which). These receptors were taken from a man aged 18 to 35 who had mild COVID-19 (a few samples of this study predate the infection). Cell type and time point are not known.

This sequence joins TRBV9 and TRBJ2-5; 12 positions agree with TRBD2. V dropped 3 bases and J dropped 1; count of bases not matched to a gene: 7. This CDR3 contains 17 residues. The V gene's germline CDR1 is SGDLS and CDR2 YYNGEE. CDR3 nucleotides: TGTGCCAGCAGCGCCCTAGCGGGGGGGCCGCCCCAAGAGACCCAGTACTTC. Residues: CASSALAGGPPQETQYF.

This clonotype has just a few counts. The CDR3 reads CASSEVQGRTDTQYF. CDR3 in DNA: TGTGCCAGCAGTGAAGTCCAGGGCCGCACAGATACGCAGTATTTT. V and J are TRBV25-1 and TRBJ2-3; D is perhaps TRBD1 (5 bases). From germline, CDR1 is MGHDK and CDR2 SYGVNS. V was shortened by 2 bases and J by 1 base, with 10 bases between the two germline ends. CDR3 length: 15 residues.

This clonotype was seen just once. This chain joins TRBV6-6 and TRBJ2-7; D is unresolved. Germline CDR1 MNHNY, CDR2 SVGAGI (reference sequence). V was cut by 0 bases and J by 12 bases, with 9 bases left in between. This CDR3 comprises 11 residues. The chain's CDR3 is CASSYSTGVYV. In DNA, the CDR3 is TGTGCCAGCAGTTACTCGACGGGTGTGTACGTC.

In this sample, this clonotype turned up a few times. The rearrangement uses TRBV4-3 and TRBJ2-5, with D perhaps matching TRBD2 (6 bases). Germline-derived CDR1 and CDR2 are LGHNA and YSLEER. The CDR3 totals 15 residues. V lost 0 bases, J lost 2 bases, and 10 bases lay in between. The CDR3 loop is CASSQDPSAQETQYF. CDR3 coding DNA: TGCGCCAGCAGCCAAGACCCTAGCGCGCAAGAGACCCAGTACTTC.

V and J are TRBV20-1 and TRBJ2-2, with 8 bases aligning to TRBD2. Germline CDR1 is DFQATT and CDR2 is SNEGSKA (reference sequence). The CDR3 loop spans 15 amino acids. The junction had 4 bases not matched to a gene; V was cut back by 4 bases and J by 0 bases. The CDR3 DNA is TGCAGTGCTAAGCGCGGGGGGCCGAACACCGGGGAGCTGTTTTTT. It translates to CSAKRGGPNTGELFF.

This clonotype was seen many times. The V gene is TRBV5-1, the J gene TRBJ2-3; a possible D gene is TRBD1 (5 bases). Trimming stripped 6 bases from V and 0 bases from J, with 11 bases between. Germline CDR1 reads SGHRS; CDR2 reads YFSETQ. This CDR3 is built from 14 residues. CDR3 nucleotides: TGCGCCAGCAATAGGGGTGGAAGCACAGATACGCAGTATTTT. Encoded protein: CASNRGGSTDTQYF. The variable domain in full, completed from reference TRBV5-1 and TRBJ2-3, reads KAGVTQTPRYLIKTRGQQVTLSCSPISGHRSVSWYQQTPGQGLQFLFEYFSETQRNKGNFPGRFSGRQFSNSRSEMNVSTLELGDSALYLCASNRGGSTDTQYFGPGTRLTVL.